A single sample gave rise to the 13 T cell receptor beta chains below, sequenced in a study of cytomegalovirus exposure and HLA in healthy donors. The primer mix had 60 Vbeta and 13 Jbeta primers. Sequencing used immunoSEQ multiplex PCR; TCRdb keeps in-frame clones, though not all of them. The sample spans around 210,000 clones; the ten largest clones claim more than 0.95%. Sequenced: PBMCs. These receptors came from a girl aged 2 to 9 in good health and CMV-seropositive.

The chain links TRBV28 to TRBJ1-2; possible D gene TRBD1, 6 bases. Between the trimmed V and J ends, which lost 7 bases and 6 bases, there was a span of 15 bases. The CDR3 has 13 amino acids. Germline V gene sequence: CDR1 MDHEN, CDR2 SYDVKM. The CDR3 here is CASTRRGGDGYTF. CDR3 nucleotides: TGTGCCAGCACCCGCAGGGGAGGGGATGGCTACACCTTC.

V gene TRBV5-4 combines with J gene TRBJ1-4; 7 bases agree with TRBD1. This CDR3 contains 16 residues. The germline gives CDR1 SGHNT, CDR2 YYREEE (reference sequence). Trimming cost V 4 bases and J 6 bases; bases outside gene matches: 12. The CDR3 region is CASSLRKETGHEKLFF. The CDR3 DNA sequence: TGTGCCAGCAGCCTACGAAAGGAGACAGGGCATGAAAAACTGTTTTTT.

The chain links TRBV15 to TRBJ1-3, with 9 nucleotides matching TRBD1. CDR3 size: 14 residues. Germline V gene lookup returns CDR1 LNHNV and CDR2 YYDKDF (reference sequence). V shed 4 bases and J 8 bases; nucleotides not matched to a gene: 6. This CDR3 reads CATSTLDRGHTIYF. CDR3 DNA sequence: TGTGCCACCAGCACCTTGGACAGGGGACACACCATATATTTT. The entire variable domain, with the rest obtained from reference TRBV15 and TRBJ1-3, is as follows: DAMVIQNPRYQVTQFGKPVTLSCSQTLNHNVMYWYQQKSSQAPKLLFHYYDKDFNNEADTPDNFQSRRPNTSFCFLDIRSPGLGDTAMYLCATSTLDRGHTIYFGEGSWLTVV.

The genes are TRBV7-8 and TRBJ2-7; 13 bases align to TRBD2. The CDR3 runs to 16 residues. V shed 5 bases, J shed 4 bases, and the junction held 8 bases outside the gene matches. Germline-derived CDR1 and CDR2 are SGHVS and FQNEAQ. The CDR3 loop reads CASSPGTSGKLYEQYF. The CDR3 DNA sequence: TGTGCCAGCAGCCCAGGGACTAGCGGGAAGCTATACGAGCAGTACTTC.

This CDR3 is CASSEGASTDTQYF. In DNA, the CDR3 is TGCGCCAGCAGTGAAGGGGCATCCACAGATACGCAGTATTTT. The rearrangement uses TRBV10-1 and TRBJ2-3, with D perhaps matching TRBD1 (5 bases). Germline values: CDR1 WNHNN, CDR2 SYGVQD (reference sequence). V was shortened by 3 bases and J by 2 bases, with 9 bases between the two germline ends. The CDR3 runs 14 residues.

As for this clone: The junction departs from germline at one end; a sequencing error may be responsible. This chain connects TRBV30 to TRBJ2-7; tentatively, D is TRBD2 (5 bases). The CDR3 is 12 amino acids. Germline CDR1 is GTSNPN and CDR2 is SVGIG (reference sequence). In DNA, the CDR3 is TGTGCCTGGGCGAGGGCCTCCTACGAGCAGTGCTTC. Translation gives CAWARASYEQCF.

The chain has TRBV5-4 and TRBJ1-2; TRBD1 is a possible D gene (5 bases). From germline, CDR1 is SGHNT and CDR2 YYREEE (reference sequence). Trimming shortened V by 4 bases and J by 6 bases, and 19 bases separated the two germline ends. The CDR3 totals 15 residues. The CDR3 is CASSQPGLPGDGYTF. The CDR3 DNA sequence: TGTGCCAGCAGCCAGCCCGGGCTGCCGGGGGATGGCTACACCTTC.

The CDR3 loop reads CASSHPITSAPADTQYF. In nucleotides, the CDR3 is TGTGCCAGCAGCCACCCCATCACTAGCGCCCCCGCGGATACGCAGTATTTT. The chain links TRBV13 to TRBJ2-3, with 7 bases that match TRBD2. V lost 5 bases and J lost 6; bases outside the gene matches: 17. CDR3 length: 17 amino acids. Germline values: CDR1 PRHDT, CDR2 FYEKMQ (reference sequence).

V is TRBV7-9 and J is TRBJ1-5; 10 nucleotides line up with TRBD1. The CDR3 runs 17 residues. Germline trimming cut 1 base from V and 4 bases from J; bases unmatched to any gene: 7. Germline V gene data show CDR1 as SEHNR and CDR2 as FQNEAQ (reference sequence). As DNA, the CDR3 is TGTGCCAGCAGCTTAGAGGTGGGGACAGGGGCAAATCAGCCCCAGCATTTT. The encoded protein is CASSLEVGTGANQPQHF.

The chain uses TRBV19 and TRBJ1-2, with D unresolved. This CDR3 comprises 13 residues. Germline loops: CDR1 LNHDA, CDR2 SQIVND (reference sequence). The chain's CDR3 is CASKRSSNYGYTF. Written as DNA, the CDR3 is TGTGCGTCGAAGAGATCTTCTAACTATGGCTACACCTTC.

The chain combines TRBV28 with TRBJ2-3; possible D gene TRBD1, 6 bases. V lost 9 bases and J 4 bases, leaving 14 bases between the germline ends. The germline CDR1 and CDR2 sequences are MDHEN and SYDVKM. This CDR3 comprises 13 residues. DNA of the CDR3: TGTGCCAGTCAGGTACAGGGCCCAGATACGCAGTATTTT. As protein: CASQVQGPDTQYF.

This chain uses TRBV6-5 with TRBJ2-7; D possibly corresponds to TRBD2 (5 bases). The CDR3 totals 13 residues. CDR1 is MNHEY and CDR2 is SVGAGI in the germline V gene. V was clipped by 5 bases and J by 2 bases, with 10 bases between them. DNA for the CDR3: TGTGCCAGCAGTGCCCCGGGGACCTACGAGCAGTACTTC. Protein: CASSAPGTYEQYF.

This chain uses TRBV7-8 with TRBJ1-4, with unresolved D. CDR1 SGHVS and CDR2 FQNEAQ come from the germline V gene. This CDR3 has 15 amino acids. Trimming shortened V by 5 bases and J by 0 bases, and 10 bases separated the two germline ends. The CDR3 nucleotides read TGTGCCAGCAGCGGCTTGGAGGCAACTAATGAAAAACTGTTTTTT. Its protein product is CASSGLEATNEKLFF. Full variable domain (missing parts from reference TRBV7-8 and TRBJ1-4): GAGVSQSPRYKVAKRGQDVALRCDPISGHVSLFWYQQALGQGPEFLTYFQNEAQLDKSGLPSDRFFAERPEGSVSTLKIQRTQQEDSAVYLCASSGLEATNEKLFFGSGTQLSVL.